This T cell receptor (beta chain) was sequenced for a study of blood T cells in healthy people across ages. Whole-study results and caveats: Roughly linear age-related decline in beta diversity appeared, significant by age around 38. What prevented conclusive comparison of naive and antigen-experienced cells was that PBMCs were unsorted.

The use of a sample-barcoded 5' primer and a J-beta primer mix characterized a second PCR of roughly 7 to 11 cycles. Every cDNA was tagged by a template-switch adaptor with 12 random nucleotides. Individual samples furnished no less than 2.5 million CDR3-containing paired-end reads apiece. TCRdb analysed the 5' RACE reads with MiXCR anew, one entry per CDR3 protein. The sample shows roughly 830,000 distinct CDR3 sequences, around 62% of them seen only once. For this clonotype: Antigen specificity is unknown.

The germline gives CDR1 LGHNA, CDR2 YNFKEQ. With 3 bases clipped from V and 7 bases from J, the junction kept 3 bases outside the gene matches. This CDR3 is 15 amino acids long. The chain combines TRBV4-2 with TRBJ2-1; TRBD2 matches 13 bases. The receptor's source is a man aged 30-40 years in good health. Sequenced material: blood. The CDR3 loop reads CASSHGLAGVNEQFF. The CDR3 nucleotides are TGTGCCAGCAGCCACGGACTAGCGGGGGTAAATGAGCAGTTCTTC.